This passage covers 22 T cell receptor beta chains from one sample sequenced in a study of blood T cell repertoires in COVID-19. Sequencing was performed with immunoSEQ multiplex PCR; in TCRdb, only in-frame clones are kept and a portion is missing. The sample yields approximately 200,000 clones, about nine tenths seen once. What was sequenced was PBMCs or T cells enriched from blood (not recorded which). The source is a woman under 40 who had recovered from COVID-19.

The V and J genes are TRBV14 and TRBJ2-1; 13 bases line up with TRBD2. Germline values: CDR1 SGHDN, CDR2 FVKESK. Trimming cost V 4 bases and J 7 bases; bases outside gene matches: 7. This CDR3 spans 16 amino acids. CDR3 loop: CASSPPTSGGFNEQFF. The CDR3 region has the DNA TGTGCCAGCAGCCCCCCGACTAGCGGGGGGTTTAATGAGCAGTTCTTC.

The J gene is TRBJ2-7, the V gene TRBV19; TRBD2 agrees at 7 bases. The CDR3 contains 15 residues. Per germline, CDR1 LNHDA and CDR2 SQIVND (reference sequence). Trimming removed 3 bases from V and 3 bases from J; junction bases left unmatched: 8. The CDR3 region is CASSMLAASDYEQYF. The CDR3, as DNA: TGTGCCAGTAGTATGCTAGCGGCGTCCGACTACGAGCAGTACTTC.

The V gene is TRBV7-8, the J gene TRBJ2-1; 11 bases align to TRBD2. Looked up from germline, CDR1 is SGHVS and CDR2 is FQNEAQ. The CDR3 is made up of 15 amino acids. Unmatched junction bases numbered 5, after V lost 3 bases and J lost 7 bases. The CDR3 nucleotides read TGTGCCAGCAGCTTCTTAGCGGGGGGGCAAAATGAGCAGTTCTTC. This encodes CASSFLAGGQNEQFF.

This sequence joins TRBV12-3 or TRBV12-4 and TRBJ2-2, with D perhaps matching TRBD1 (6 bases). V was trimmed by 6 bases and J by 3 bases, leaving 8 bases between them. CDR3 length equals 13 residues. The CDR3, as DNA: TGTGCCAGCAGGAGACAGGACACCGGGGAGCTGTTTTTT. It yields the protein CASRRQDTGELFF.

The CDR3 loop reads CASSLDTAGANVLTF. CDR3 nucleotide sequence: TGTGCCAGCAGCCTCGACACTGCTGGGGCCAACGTCCTGACTTTC. This chain uses TRBV11-1 with TRBJ2-6; D remains ambiguous. From germline, CDR1 is SGHAT and CDR2 FQDESV (reference sequence). This CDR3 comprises 15 residues. V was shortened by 5 bases and J by 2 bases, with 10 bases between the two germline ends.

The CDR3 coding sequence is TGTGCCAGCAGCTTAGAAAGGGGGCCTAACTATGGCTACACCTTC. This translates into CASSLERGPNYGYTF. The rearrangement joins TRBV11-2 to TRBJ1-2; 7 positions match TRBD1. CDR3 length equals 15 residues. CDR1 is SGHAT and CDR2 is FQNNGV in the germline V gene. V shed 0 bases and J 0 bases; nucleotides not matched to a gene: 1.

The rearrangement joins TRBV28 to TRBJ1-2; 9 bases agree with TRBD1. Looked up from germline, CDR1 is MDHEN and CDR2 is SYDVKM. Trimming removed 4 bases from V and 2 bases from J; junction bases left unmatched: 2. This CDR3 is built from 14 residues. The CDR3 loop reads CASSYRGRNYGYTF. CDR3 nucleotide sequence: TGTGCCAGCAGTTACAGGGGGCGCAACTATGGCTACACCTTC.

Here the CDR3 reads CASGNRGLDTEAFF. CDR3 nucleotides: TGTGCCAGCGGGAACAGGGGGCTGGACACTGAAGCTTTCTTT. The genes are TRBV6-5 and TRBJ1-1; 9 bases fit TRBD1. Germline values: CDR1 MNHEY, CDR2 SVGAGI. V gave up 8 bases and J gave up 3 bases; unmatched junction bases: 7. The CDR3 covers 14 residues.

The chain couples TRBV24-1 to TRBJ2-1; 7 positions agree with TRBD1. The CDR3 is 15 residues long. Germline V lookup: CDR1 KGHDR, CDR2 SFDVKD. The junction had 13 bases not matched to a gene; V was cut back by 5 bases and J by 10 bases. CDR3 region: CATSAIGGPREEQFF. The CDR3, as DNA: TGTGCCACCAGTGCCATAGGGGGCCCCAGGGAGGAGCAGTTCTTC.

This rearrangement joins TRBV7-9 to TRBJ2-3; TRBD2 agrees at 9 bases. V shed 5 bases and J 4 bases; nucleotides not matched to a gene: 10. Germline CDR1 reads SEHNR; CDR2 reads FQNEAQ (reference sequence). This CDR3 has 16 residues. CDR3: CASSKRGTSPPDTQYF. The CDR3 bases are TGTGCCAGCAGCAAGAGGGGGACTAGCCCACCAGATACGCAGTATTTT.

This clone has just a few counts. CDR3 nucleotides: TGTGCCTGGACCACCGGGTCTACTAGTCCCTACACCTTC. Protein: CAWTTGSTSPYTF. The genes are TRBV30 and TRBJ1-2; D is ambiguous. CDR1 is GTSNPN, CDR2 SVGIG, per germline (reference sequence). Trimming took off 4 bases at V and 10 bases at J, with 19 bases between the two ends. The CDR3 is 13 amino acids.

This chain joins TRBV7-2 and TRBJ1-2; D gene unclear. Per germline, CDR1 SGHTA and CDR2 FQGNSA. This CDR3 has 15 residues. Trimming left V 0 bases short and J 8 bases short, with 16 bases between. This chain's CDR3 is CASSLAGDGRGGYTF. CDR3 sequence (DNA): TGTGCCAGCAGCTTAGCAGGAGACGGGAGAGGAGGCTACACCTTC.

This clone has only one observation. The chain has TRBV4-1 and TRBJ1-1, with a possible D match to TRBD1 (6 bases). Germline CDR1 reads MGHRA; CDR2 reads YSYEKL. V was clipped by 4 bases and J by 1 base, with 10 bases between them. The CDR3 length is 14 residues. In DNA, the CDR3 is TGCGCCAGCAGCCTCGGGGGGCAGAACACTGAAGCTTTCTTT. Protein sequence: CASSLGGQNTEAFF.

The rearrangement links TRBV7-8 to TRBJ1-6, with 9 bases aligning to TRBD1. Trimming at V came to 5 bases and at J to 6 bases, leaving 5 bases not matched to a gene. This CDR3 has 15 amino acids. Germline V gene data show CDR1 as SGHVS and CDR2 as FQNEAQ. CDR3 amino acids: CASSLLDRGNSPLHF. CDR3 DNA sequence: TGTGCCAGCAGCCTCCTGGACAGGGGTAATTCACCCCTCCACTTT.

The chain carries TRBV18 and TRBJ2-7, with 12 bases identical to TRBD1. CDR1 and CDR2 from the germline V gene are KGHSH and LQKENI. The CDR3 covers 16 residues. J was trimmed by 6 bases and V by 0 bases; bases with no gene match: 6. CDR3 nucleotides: TGTGCCAGCTCACCACCTCCGGGACAGGGGGCCCGCGAGCAGTACTTC. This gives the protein CASSPPPGQGAREQYF.

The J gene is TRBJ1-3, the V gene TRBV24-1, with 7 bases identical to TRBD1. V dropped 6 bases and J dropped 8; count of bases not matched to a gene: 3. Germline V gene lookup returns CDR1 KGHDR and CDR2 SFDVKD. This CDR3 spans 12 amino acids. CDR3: CATSHQGDTIYF. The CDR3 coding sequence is TGTGCCACCAGTCACCAGGGGGACACCATATATTTT.

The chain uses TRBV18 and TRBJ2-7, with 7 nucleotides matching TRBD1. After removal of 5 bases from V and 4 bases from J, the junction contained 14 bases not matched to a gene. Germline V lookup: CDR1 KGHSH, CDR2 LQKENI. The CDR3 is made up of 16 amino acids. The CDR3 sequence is CASSLNPPGGQYEQYF. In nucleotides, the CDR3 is TGTGCCAGCTCATTAAACCCCCCAGGGGGACAATACGAGCAGTACTTC.

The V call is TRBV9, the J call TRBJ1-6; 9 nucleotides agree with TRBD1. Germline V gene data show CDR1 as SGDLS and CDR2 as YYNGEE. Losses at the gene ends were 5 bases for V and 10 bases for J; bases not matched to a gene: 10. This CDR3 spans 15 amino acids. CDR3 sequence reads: CASSATTGGGSPLHF. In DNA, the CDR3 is TGTGCCAGCAGTGCTACGACAGGGGGAGGATCACCCCTCCACTTT.

CDR3 residues: CATSRDQGGNTGELFF. CDR3 DNA: TGTGCCACCAGCAGAGATCAGGGGGGGAACACCGGGGAGCTGTTTTTT. The V call is TRBV15, the J call TRBJ2-2; D is perhaps TRBD1 (7 bases). CDR1 is LNHNV and CDR2 is YYDKDF in the germline V gene (reference sequence). The V end lost 0 bases, the J end lost 1 base, and 9 bases lay between the germline ends. The CDR3 contains 16 residues.

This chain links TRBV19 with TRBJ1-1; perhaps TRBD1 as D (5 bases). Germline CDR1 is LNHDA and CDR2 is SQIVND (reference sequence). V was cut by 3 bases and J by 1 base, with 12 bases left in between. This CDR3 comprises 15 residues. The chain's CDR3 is CASSIRDSANTEAFF. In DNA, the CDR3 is TGTGCCAGTAGTATCCGGGACTCAGCGAACACTGAAGCTTTCTTT.

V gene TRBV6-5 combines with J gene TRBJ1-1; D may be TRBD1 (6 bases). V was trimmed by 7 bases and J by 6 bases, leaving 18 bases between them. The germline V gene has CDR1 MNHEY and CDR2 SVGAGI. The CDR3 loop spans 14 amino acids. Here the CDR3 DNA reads TGTGCCAGCAACCTTCACAGGGAAGCGGCTGAAGCTTTCTTT. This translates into CASNLHREAAEAFF.

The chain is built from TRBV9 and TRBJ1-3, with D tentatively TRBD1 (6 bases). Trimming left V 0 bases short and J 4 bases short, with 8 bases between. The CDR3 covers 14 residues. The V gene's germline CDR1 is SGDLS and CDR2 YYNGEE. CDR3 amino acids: CASSVGTVGNTIYF. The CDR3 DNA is TGTGCCAGCAGCGTAGGGACAGTCGGAAACACCATATATTTT.